The sequence of this TCR beta chain was determined in a study of blood T cell repertoires in COVID-19. For the study at large: From T cells, B-cell-depleted T cells, or PBMCs came the material, which was cDNA or gDNA.

Looked up from germline, CDR1 is MNHEY and CDR2 is SVGAGI. The germline V and J ends were trimmed by 3 bases and 2 bases, with 13 bases remaining between them. The CDR3 consists of 16 residues. The table came from immunoSEQ multiplex PCR; TCRdb's copy has only in-frame clones and leaves some out. The sample shows around 380,000 clones, around 87% of them seen only once. The rearrangement links TRBV6-5 to TRBJ2-2; D is perhaps TRBD1 (6 bases). This TCR was recovered from a man aged 25 to 40 who had recovered from COVID-19. The sequenced material came from PBMCs or T cells enriched from blood (not recorded which). CDR3 bases: TGTGCCAGCAGTTATTGGGCAGGGGTAAACACCGGGGAGCTGTTTTTT. It specifies CASSYWAGVNTGELFF.